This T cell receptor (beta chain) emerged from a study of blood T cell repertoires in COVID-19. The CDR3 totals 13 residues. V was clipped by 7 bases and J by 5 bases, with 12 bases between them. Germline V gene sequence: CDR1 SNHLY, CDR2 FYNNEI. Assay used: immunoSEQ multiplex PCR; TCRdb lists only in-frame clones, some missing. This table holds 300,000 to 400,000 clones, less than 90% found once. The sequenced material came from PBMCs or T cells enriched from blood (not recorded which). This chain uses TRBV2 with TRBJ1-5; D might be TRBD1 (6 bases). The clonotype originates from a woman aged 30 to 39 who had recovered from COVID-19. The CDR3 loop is CASKGQIDQPQHF. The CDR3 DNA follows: TGTGCCAGCAAAGGACAGATAGATCAGCCCCAGCATTTT.